One and the same sample provided the 27 T cell receptor beta chains below, sequenced in a study (dated by TCRdb to about 2015). Library preparation employed 5' RACE. Instrument used: Illumina MiSeq. TCRdb trimmed the raw reads at Q25, called clones with MiXCR and kept productive beta chains. All rows with the same CDR3 protein become a single entry with the most common DNA and genes. For this sample the table gives 7,500 to 8,500 distinct CDR3 sequences, of which 40% to 65% were detected only once. The top ten hold approximately 5% of the sample. Sequenced: memory CD4+ T cells sorted from a lymph node. Per the publication, the cell subset or site label means: memory CD4+ T cells, CD4+CD45RO+CD25-. The receptors stem from a female donor with breast cancer.

This clonotype is termed medium-sized. The chain couples TRBV7-2 to TRBJ2-7; TRBD2 matches 9 bases. The CDR3 is made up of 15 amino acids. Looked up from germline, CDR1 is SGHTA and CDR2 is FQGNSA. With V trimmed by 6 bases and J by 4 bases, 10 bases remained unmatched. The CDR3: CASRKNLAGKYEQYF. The CDR3 region has the DNA TGTGCCAGCAGAAAAAACCTAGCGGGGAAATACGAGCAGTACTTC.

The chain carries TRBV27 and TRBJ1-1, with TRBD1 identical over 7 bases. The V segment lost 8 bases and the J segment 2 bases; nucleotides outside the gene matches: 8. This CDR3 spans 14 amino acids. Germline values: CDR1 MNHEY, CDR2 SMNVEV (reference sequence). The CDR3 nucleotides read TGTGCCAGCTGCACAGGGGTTAGAAACACTGAAGCTTTCTTT. This codes for CASCTGVRNTEAFF.

This clonotype has just a few counts. This rearrangement joins TRBV2 to TRBJ2-3, with 9 nucleotides matching TRBD2. Germline CDR1 reads SNHLY; CDR2 reads FYNNEI. The CDR3 runs to 15 residues. Trimming cost V 7 bases and J 4 bases; bases outside gene matches: 9. CDR3 residues: CASTGASGEADTQYF. The CDR3 bases are TGTGCCAGCACGGGGGCTAGCGGGGAAGCAGATACGCAGTATTTT.

The chain links TRBV20-1 to TRBJ2-7; D may correspond to TRBD1 or TRBD2 (6 bases each). This CDR3 is built from 15 residues. Germline CDR1 and CDR2: DFQATT and SNEGSKA (reference sequence). V lost 5 bases to trimming and J lost 1 base, with 18 bases between them. The CDR3 is CSAPPLRGESYEQYF. CDR3 nucleotides: TGCAGTGCTCCCCCTCTAAGGGGGGAGTCCTACGAGCAGTACTTC.

This chain links TRBV20-1 with TRBJ2-7, with 9 bases lining up with TRBD1. V gave up 6 bases and J gave up 4 bases; unmatched junction bases: 13. This CDR3 has 15 amino acids. In germline, CDR1 is DFQATT, CDR2 SNEGSKA (reference sequence). CDR3 DNA sequence: TGCAGTGCCATGACCGGGACAGGGAGTTCGTACGAGCAGTACTTC. This encodes CSAMTGTGSSYEQYF.

In its sample, this clonotype was seen a few times. J is TRBJ2-3 and V is TRBV7-9; D is ambiguous. Between the trimmed V and J ends, which lost 5 bases and 7 bases, there was a span of 19 bases. Germline V gene sequence: CDR1 SEHNR, CDR2 FQNEAQ (reference sequence). This CDR3 contains 15 residues. The CDR3 DNA reads as TGTGCCAGCAGCCGTGGTAGAAAAACGATCAATACGCAGTATTTT. Encoded protein: CASSRGRKTINTQYF.

The chain carries TRBV7-3 and TRBJ2-3; D is possibly TRBD1 (5 bases). V shed 1 base and J shed 1 base, with 12 bases lying between them. Germline assignment: CDR1 SGHTA and CDR2 FQGTGA. The CDR3 consists of 16 residues. The CDR3 loop reads CASSLIRGSGTDTQYF. The CDR3 DNA reads as TGTGCCAGCAGCTTAATTAGGGGCTCGGGCACAGATACGCAGTATTTT.

The chain couples TRBV12-3 or TRBV12-4 to TRBJ2-3; D gene ambiguous. CDR3 size: 14 residues. V dropped 3 bases and J dropped 4 bases, with 11 bases sitting between them. CDR3 amino acids: CASSFPLEPDTQYF. CDR3 coding DNA: TGTGCCAGCAGTTTTCCTCTGGAACCAGATACGCAGTATTTT.

This chain uses TRBV7-3 with TRBJ1-1; D not resolved. CDR3 size: 14 residues. The V gene lost 4 bases and the J gene lost 6 bases, with 15 bases spanning the gap. Germline V lookup: CDR1 SGHTA, CDR2 FQGTGA. The DNA for the CDR3 is TGTGCCAGCAGCTCTAACGCGGACGGTTCTGAAGCTTTCTTT. Translated: CASSSNADGSEAFF.

By share of the sample, this clonotype is large (0.1 to 1%). The chain links TRBV4-3 to TRBJ1-5, with D hard to call. Germline V lookup: CDR1 LGHNA, CDR2 YSLEER. The CDR3 spans 14 residues. The germline V and J ends were trimmed by 2 bases and 5 bases, with 10 bases remaining between them. CDR3 nucleotides: TGCGCCAGCAGCCAAACGAACGCCTATCAGCCCCAGCATTTT. Amino acid sequence: CASSQTNAYQPQHF.

This clonotype appeared a few times. The chain combines TRBV6-2 or TRBV6-3 with TRBJ2-7; D is perhaps TRBD1 (6 bases). Trimming pared 5 bases from V and 5 bases from J, leaving 19 bases between. This CDR3 is built from 15 residues. Germline loops: CDR1 MNHEY, CDR2 SVGEGT. The CDR3 DNA reads as TGTGCCAGCAGTCCCCCACGGCTACCAGGGGACGAGCAGTACTTC. Residues: CASSPPRLPGDEQYF.

The chain joins TRBV5-1 to TRBJ2-1; 12 positions agree with TRBD2. V trimming: 0 bases; J trimming: 0 bases; junction bases outside the gene matches: 4. This CDR3 comprises 18 residues. Germline CDR1 SGHRS, CDR2 YFSETQ. CDR3: CASSLGLAGESSYNEQFF. The CDR3 DNA sequence: TGCGCCAGCAGCTTGGGACTAGCGGGGGAGAGCTCCTACAATGAGCAGTTCTTC.

CDR3 loop: CASSRDGTNNEKLFF. The DNA of the CDR3 is TGCGCCAGCAGCCGCGACGGAACGAACAATGAAAAACTGTTTTTT. J is TRBJ1-4 and V is TRBV4-1, with D uncertain. Trimming stripped 4 bases from V and 5 bases from J, with 14 bases between. This CDR3 has 15 amino acids. Per the germline V gene, CDR1 is MGHRA and CDR2 is YSYEKL.

The CDR3: CAISTDQNTEAFF. CDR3 DNA sequence: TGTGCCATCAGTACAGATCAGAACACTGAAGCTTTCTTT. V gene TRBV10-3 combines with J gene TRBJ1-1; D not resolved. Germline CDR1 ENHRY, CDR2 SYGVKD. The CDR3 runs to 13 residues. V lost 5 bases and J 1 base, leaving 8 bases between the germline ends.

The DNA of the CDR3 is TGCGCCAGCAGCTTGAATAGCGGGGGGGTTCGCTCCTACAATGAGCAGTTCTTC. Encoded protein: CASSLNSGGVRSYNEQFF. This chain links TRBV5-1 with TRBJ2-1; TRBD2 matches 11 bases. Germline-derived CDR1 and CDR2 are SGHRS and YFSETQ. The length of the CDR3 is 18 residues. V was clipped by 1 base and J by 0 bases; unmatched bases: 6.

The chain employs TRBV20-1 and TRBJ2-1; 9 nucleotides agree with TRBD2. With V trimmed by 0 bases and J by 1 base, 7 bases remained unmatched. Looked up from germline, CDR1 is DFQATT and CDR2 is SNEGSKA (reference sequence). The CDR3 is 17 amino acids. The CDR3 DNA sequence: TGCAGTGCTAGAGATAGGGCTAGCGGGATGTCCTACAATGAGCAGTTCTTC. Encoded protein: CSARDRASGMSYNEQFF.

This clonotype was seen only a few times. The chain couples TRBV7-2 to TRBJ2-7; 9 positions agree with TRBD2. Germline-derived CDR1 and CDR2 are SGHTA and FQGNSA. The ends lost 2 bases at V and 0 bases at J; junction bases unmatched: 5. This CDR3 spans 16 amino acids. The CDR3 DNA follows: TGTGCCAGCAGCTTAAGGAGCGGGGGGAGCTCCTACGAGCAGTACTTC. It codes for CASSLRSGGSSYEQYF.

The chain uses TRBV29-1 and TRBJ1-2; D call uncertain. Germline V gene data show CDR1 as SQVTM and CDR2 as ANQGSEA. V was shortened by 2 bases and J by 1 base, with 5 bases between the two germline ends. The CDR3 length is 12 residues. CDR3: CSVEKINYGYTF. The CDR3 region has the DNA TGCAGCGTTGAAAAGATTAACTATGGCTACACCTTC.

The table lists this clonotype with a count of one. The chain uses TRBV12-3 or TRBV12-4 and TRBJ1-1; 7 bases agree with TRBD1. The junction had 7 bases not matched to a gene; V was cut back by 8 bases and J by 4 bases. The CDR3 runs to 13 residues. Here the CDR3 reads CASLEGASTEAFF. CDR3 DNA: TGTGCCAGCTTGGAGGGGGCTAGCACTGAAGCTTTCTTT.

This sequence joins TRBV10-3 and TRBJ2-5, with D unclear. V lost 5 bases and J 2 bases, leaving 9 bases between the germline ends. This CDR3 comprises 13 residues. Germline V lookup: CDR1 ENHRY, CDR2 SYGVKD. The CDR3 bases are TGTGCCATCAGTTGGACGGATCAAGAGACCCAGTACTTC. Protein sequence: CAISWTDQETQYF.

This clonotype was detected a few times. This chain links TRBV10-3 with TRBJ1-2, with D unresolved. In germline, CDR1 is ENHRY, CDR2 SYGVKD. V was clipped by 9 bases and J by 0 bases, with 11 bases between them. The CDR3 is 13 residues long. CDR3 in DNA: TGTGCCATTTCGGCAGCCTCTAACTATGGCTACACCTTC. This gives the protein CAISAASNYGYTF.

V usage is TRBV7-6 and J usage is TRBJ1-5; D is uncertain. The germline gives CDR1 SGHVS, CDR2 FNYEAQ. The CDR3 contains 16 residues. V lost 1 base to trimming and J lost 0 bases, with 10 bases between them. CDR3: CASSLGLGYSNQPQHF. The CDR3 nucleotides read TGTGCCAGCAGCTTAGGGCTGGGCTATAGCAATCAGCCCCAGCATTTT.

This chain uses TRBV5-4 with TRBJ2-7; 8 positions match TRBD1. Germline CDR1 is SGHNT and CDR2 is YYREEE (reference sequence). The CDR3 has 14 residues. The V gene end was trimmed by 6 bases and the J gene end by 5 bases; junction bases not matched to a gene: 10. The CDR3 DNA follows: TGTGCCAGCAACCAAGGGGCAGGGGGCGACGAGCAGTACTTC. Its translation: CASNQGAGGDEQYF.

This sequence joins TRBV12-3 or TRBV12-4 and TRBJ1-6; 8 bases are a match to TRBD1. This CDR3 comprises 15 residues. Trimming took 6 bases from V and 1 from J; bases not matched to a gene: 2. For the CDR3, the DNA is TGTGCCAGCAGCGACAGGGGATCCTATAATTCACCCCTCCACTTT. This translates into CASSDRGSYNSPLHF.

This clonotype was detected a few times. The V gene is TRBV19, the J gene TRBJ2-1, with D maybe TRBD2 (5 bases). The CDR3 has 13 residues. Germline V gene sequence: CDR1 LNHDA, CDR2 SQIVND (reference sequence). Trimming left V 5 bases short and J 7 bases short, with 12 bases between. DNA for the CDR3: TGTGCCAGTAGTGTTGGACTGAATAATGAGCAGTTCTTC. Translated: CASSVGLNNEQFF. Supplemented by reference TRBV19 and TRBJ2-1, the full variable domain reads DGGITQSPKYLFRKEGQNVTLSCEQNLNHDAMYWYRQDPGQGLRLIYYSQIVNDFQKGDIAEGYSVSREKKESFPLTVTSAQKNPTAFYLCASSVGLNNEQFFGPGTRLTVL.

V gene TRBV20-1 combines with J gene TRBJ1-4; TRBD1 agrees at 7 bases. V lost 7 bases to trimming and J lost 4 bases; unmatched junction nucleotides: 6. Germline V lookup: CDR1 DFQATT, CDR2 SNEGSKA (reference sequence). The CDR3 loop spans 13 amino acids. CDR3: CSVPTGINEKLFF. The CDR3, as DNA: TGCAGTGTCCCGACAGGGATTAATGAAAAACTGTTTTTT.

This clonotype is large within its sample. The chain carries TRBV11-2 and TRBJ2-5; 7 nucleotides line up with TRBD1. Germline loops: CDR1 SGHAT, CDR2 FQNNGV. Germline trimming cut 5 bases from V and 1 base from J; bases unmatched to any gene: 7. There are 15 residues in the CDR3. CDR3 sequence reads: CASSAIEGAQETQYF. As DNA, the CDR3 is TGTGCCAGCAGCGCAATTGAGGGGGCCCAAGAGACCCAGTACTTC.